Listed below are T cell receptor beta chains from one sample, sequenced in a study of cytomegalovirus exposure and HLA in healthy donors. Produced via immunoSEQ multiplex PCR; TCRdb's table is partial and in-frame only. The table shows tens of thousands of clones, with around 93% occurring only once. Sequencing was performed on PBMCs. All receptors derive from a woman between 18 and 29 years old in good health and CMV-seropositive. CDR3s include the opening cysteine and the closing phenylalanine or tryptophan. D genes are given only for firm matches. Clone size appears in some rows only: once, few, many, or a class for an expanded clone.

TRBV27	TRBD1	once	TRBJ2-5	TGTGCCAGCAGTTCCCCCACAGGGGGGGAGACCCAGTACTTC	CASSSPTGGETQYF
TRBV4-2	TRBD1	NA	TRBJ2-5	TGTGCCAGCAGCCAATTGGACAGGGCTGAACAGACCCAGTACTTC	CASSQLDRAEQTQYF
TRBV2	NA	NA	TRBJ1-4	TGTGCCAGCAGTGAATTGTTGGGCGCTAATGAAAAACTGTTTTTT	CASSELLGANEKLFF
TRBV20-1	NA	once	TRBJ1-2	TGCAGTGCTAGGACTGCAGCTCAGTACACCTTC	CSARTAAQYTF
TRBV29-1	NA	once	TRBJ1-1	TGCAGCGTTAGGACGGACTCCGCGGCTTTCTTT	CSVRTDSAAFF
TRBV18	TRBD2	NA	TRBJ2-3	TGTGCCAGCTCACCGACTAGCGGGTGGGGCACAGATACGCAGTATTTT	CASSPTSGWGTDTQYF
TRBV4-1	NA	NA	TRBJ2-2	TGCGCCAGCAGCCAAGTTCCCCCTAGTGGGGAGCTGTTTTTT	CASSQVPPSGELFF
TRBV6-1	TRBD1	NA	TRBJ1-5	TGTGCCAGCAGTGAAGTGAGACAGGGATATAGCAATCAGCCCCAGCATTTT	CASSEVRQGYSNQPQHF
TRBV4-3	TRBD2	NA	TRBJ2-7	TGCGCCAGCAGCCGAGGACTGGGGACCGGGAGGGCCTACGAGCAGTACTTC	CASSRGLGTGRAYEQYF
TRBV28	NA	NA	TRBJ1-5	TGTGCCAGCAAGGGGGGGTTTAGCAATCAGCCCCAGCATTTT	CASKGGFSNQPQHF
TRBV10-3	NA	NA	TRBJ2-5	TGTGCCTCCCGAGGGGGGGCGTCGGAGACCCAGTACTTC	CASRGGASETQYF
TRBV4-3	TRBD2	NA	TRBJ2-2	TGCGCCAGCAGCCAAGAACTAGCGGGGAAAACCGGGGAGCTGTTTTTT	CASSQELAGKTGELFF
TRBV7-3	TRBD2	NA	TRBJ2-5	TGTGCCAGCAGCCCAAGCGGGACCCTGATTACCCAGTACTTC	CASSPSGTLITQYF
TRBV5-6	NA	NA	TRBJ2-7	TGTGCCAGCAGCTTGGACAGGGTCGGCGAGCAGTACTTC	CASSLDRVGEQYF
TRBV4-2	TRBD1	NA	TRBJ1-5	TGTGCCAGCAGTCCGGGACAGGGCAATAGCAATCAGCCCCAGCATTTT	CASSPGQGNSNQPQHF
TRBV14	TRBD1	NA	TRBJ1-2	TGTGCCAGCAGCCAGACAGGGAAGTATGGCTACACCTTC	CASSQTGKYGYTF
TRBV15	TRBD1	NA	TRBJ1-6	TGTGCCACCAGGCTTAGACAGGGGAGTTCCTATAATTCACCCCTCCACTTT	CATRLRQGSSYNSPLHF